Following are 12 T cell receptor beta chains from one sample sequenced in a study of OX40 agonist ivuxolimab in advanced cancers. Some clones are missing from TCRdb's copy, which holds only in-frame ones; the method was immunoSEQ multiplex PCR. The sample lists about 91,000 clones; about 89% were seen once. Source: CD4+ or CD8+ T cells sorted from blood, taken in a trial of the OX40 agonist ivuxolimab. Receptors originate from an adult with an advanced solid tumor such as melanoma, head and neck, liver or kidney cancer.

This chain connects TRBV2 to TRBJ1-5, with D possibly TRBD1 on 5 matching bases. V dropped 0 bases and J dropped 2 bases, with 11 bases sitting between them. This CDR3 spans 16 amino acids. Germline loops: CDR1 SNHLY, CDR2 FYNNEI. Here the CDR3 DNA reads TGTGCCAGCAGTGAAGCCGGGGGATGGGGCAATCAGCCCCAGCATTTT. As protein: CASSEAGGWGNQPQHF.

J is TRBJ2-2 and V is TRBV6-1; 7 positions agree with TRBD2. This CDR3 spans 14 amino acids. Germline loops: CDR1 MNHNS, CDR2 SASEGT. With 8 bases clipped from V and 2 bases from J, the junction kept 5 bases outside the gene matches. CDR3 sequence: CASRRGLNTGELFF. DNA for the CDR3: TGTGCCAGCCGCCGGGGACTAAACACCGGGGAGCTGTTTTTT.

A single count supports this clone. This sequence joins TRBV7-8 and TRBJ2-1, with 11 bases that match TRBD1. Germline CDR1 SGHVS, CDR2 FQNEAQ. V dropped 5 bases and J dropped 3; count of bases not matched to a gene: 3. This CDR3 has 15 amino acids. The CDR3 sequence: CASSADRGLYNEQFF. For the CDR3, the DNA is TGTGCCAGCAGCGCGGACAGGGGGCTCTACAATGAGCAGTTCTTC.

The rearrangement uses TRBV6-1 and TRBJ1-1; 7 nucleotides agree with TRBD1. V shed 5 bases and J 5 bases; nucleotides not matched to a gene: 11. Germline-derived CDR1 and CDR2 are MNHNS and SASEGT. The CDR3 loop spans 15 amino acids. The CDR3 DNA sequence: TGTGCCAGCAGTACCCCCCAGGGGGTGGGGACTGAAGCTTTCTTT. This codes for CASSTPQGVGTEAFF.

The gene calls are TRBV7-9 and TRBJ1-1; 7 nucleotides line up with TRBD1. The germline V gene has CDR1 SEHNR and CDR2 FQNEAQ (reference sequence). This CDR3 comprises 15 residues. Unmatched junction bases numbered 10, after V lost 5 bases and J lost 4 bases. The CDR3 spells CASSRDRVQLTEAFF. The CDR3 coding sequence is TGTGCCAGCAGCCGAGACAGGGTGCAACTCACTGAAGCTTTCTTT.

This chain links TRBV6-1 with TRBJ2-3; D gene unclear. Germline lookup yields CDR1 MNHNS and CDR2 SASEGT. Trimming pared 7 bases from V and 4 bases from J, leaving 15 bases between. The CDR3 spans 14 residues. The DNA of the CDR3 is TGTGCCAGCAAAGACCGGGCCGGCCCAGATACGCAGTATTTT. Residues: CASKDRAGPDTQYF.

V usage is TRBV9 and J usage is TRBJ1-4; D call uncertain. Germline CDR1 and CDR2: SGDLS and YYNGEE. The CDR3 consists of 12 residues. V lost 0 bases, J lost 13 bases, and 10 bases lay in between. The CDR3 DNA follows: TGTGCCAGCAGCGTAGCTTCAGGCTCACTGTTTTTT. This sequence encodes CASSVASGSLFF. The full variable domain, its missing parts supplied by reference TRBV9 and TRBJ1-4, is DSGVTQTPKHLITATGQRVTLRCSPRSGDLSVYWYQQSLDQGLQFLIQYYNGEERAKGNILERFSAQQFPDLHSELNLSSLELGDSALYFCASSVASGSLFFGSGTQLSVL.

The CDR3 loop is CASSIGQGITDTQYF. DNA for the CDR3: TGTGCCAGTAGTATAGGACAGGGGATAACAGATACGCAGTATTTT. The chain uses TRBV19 and TRBJ2-3, with 8 bases fitting TRBD1. This CDR3 comprises 15 residues. Germline CDR1 and CDR2: LNHDA and SQIVND (reference sequence). V lost 1 base, J lost 3 bases, and 3 bases stayed unmatched.

The chain is built from TRBV7-2 and TRBJ1-4; D ambiguous. Germline CDR1 is SGHTA and CDR2 is FQGNSA. CDR3 size: 15 residues. V gave up 0 bases and J gave up 7 bases, with 12 bases separating them. CDR3 sequence (DNA): TGTGCCAGCAGCTTAGCGGGTGGTAGGACTGAAAAACTGTTTTTT. Translated, it gives CASSLAGGRTEKLFF.

The rearrangement uses TRBV27 and TRBJ1-5; TRBD1 might be the D (5 bases). Germline V CDR1 and CDR2: MNHEY, SMNVEV (reference sequence). The CDR3 runs 14 residues. V was clipped by 4 bases and J by 11 bases, with 18 bases between them. CDR3 sequence (DNA): TGTGCCAGCAGTTCTCAACTGGGGGTAATGTCCCAGCATTTT. Its translation: CASSSQLGVMSQHF.

This chain connects TRBV6-1 to TRBJ2-6, with unresolved D. CDR3 length equals 15 residues. Trimming shortened V by 6 bases and J by 0 bases, and 9 bases separated the two germline ends. The germline CDR1 and CDR2 sequences are MNHNS and SASEGT. In DNA form, the CDR3 reads TGTGCCAGCAGAGAGAGTACCTCTGGGGCCAACGTCCTGACTTTC. Protein product: CASRESTSGANVLTF.

The rearrangement links TRBV6-4 to TRBJ1-2; no definite D call. CDR1 is MRHNA, CDR2 SNTAGT, per germline. The length of the CDR3 is 12 residues. V was pared by 7 bases and J by 6 bases, with 12 bases between. In nucleotides, the CDR3 is TGTGCCAGCACCAAACGAGGCAATGGCTACACCTTC. It specifies CASTKRGNGYTF.